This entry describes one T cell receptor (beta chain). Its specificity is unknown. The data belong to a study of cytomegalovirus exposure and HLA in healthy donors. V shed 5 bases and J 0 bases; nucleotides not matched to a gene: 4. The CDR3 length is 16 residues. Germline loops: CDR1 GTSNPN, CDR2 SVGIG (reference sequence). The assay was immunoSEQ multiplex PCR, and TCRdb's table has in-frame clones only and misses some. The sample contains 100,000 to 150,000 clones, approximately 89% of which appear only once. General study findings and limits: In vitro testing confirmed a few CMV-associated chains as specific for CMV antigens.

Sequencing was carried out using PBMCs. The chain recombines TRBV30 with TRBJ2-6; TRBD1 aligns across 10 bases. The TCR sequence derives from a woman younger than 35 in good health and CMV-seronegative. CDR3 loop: CAWARTGGSGANVLTF. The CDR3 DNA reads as TGTGCCTGGGCCCGGACAGGGGGCTCTGGGGCCAACGTCCTGACTTTC.